Shown below are 17 T cell receptor beta chains from a single sample sequenced in a study of blood T cell repertoires in COVID-19. Assay used: immunoSEQ multiplex PCR; TCRdb lists only in-frame clones, some missing. This table has under 250,000 clones, more than 75% appearing once. Sequenced input: PBMCs or T cells enriched from blood (not recorded which). Receptors were obtained from a man under 40 with acute COVID-19.

This chain joins TRBV11-3 and TRBJ2-5; 7 bases map to TRBD1. This CDR3 spans 14 amino acids. Germline V gene lookup returns CDR1 SGHNT and CDR2 YENEEA. With 1 base clipped from V and 2 bases from J, the junction kept 1 base outside the gene matches. The CDR3 protein is CASSLGGQQETQYF. The CDR3 coding sequence is TGTGCCAGCAGCTTAGGGGGACAGCAAGAGACCCAGTACTTC.

The chain joins TRBV28 to TRBJ1-6; D is undetermined. The V end was cut by 9 bases, the J end by 11 bases, with 11 bases between. CDR1 is MDHEN and CDR2 is SYDVKM in the germline V gene. This CDR3 contains 11 residues. The CDR3 protein is CASHGRPPLHF. Written as DNA, the CDR3 is TGTGCCAGTCATGGGAGGCCACCCCTCCACTTT.

The chain joins TRBV28 to TRBJ1-1, with D maybe TRBD1 (5 bases). The CDR3 has 17 residues. CDR1 MDHEN and CDR2 SYDVKM come from the germline V gene. Trimming shortened V by 6 bases and J by 5 bases, and 25 bases separated the two germline ends. The CDR3 loop is CASRLLIPQGGSTEAFF. The DNA of the CDR3 is TGTGCCAGCAGACTCCTTATTCCCCAGGGAGGCTCAACTGAAGCTTTCTTT.

The chain uses TRBV2 and TRBJ1-1, with TRBD1 as a possible D gene (6 bases). This CDR3 region has 16 residues. Trimming removed 5 bases at V and 4 bases at J, with 20 bases between. Germline CDR1 reads SNHLY; CDR2 reads FYNNEI. The CDR3 sequence: CASSWGGGRRSTEAFF. The CDR3 DNA reads TGTGCCAGCAGTTGGGGGGGCGGGCGGAGGAGCACTGAAGCTTTCTTT.

The chain joins TRBV2 to TRBJ2-5; TRBD2 matches 7 bases. The CDR3 contains 15 residues. J lost 4 bases, V lost 5 bases, and 10 bases had no gene match. The germline V gene encodes CDR1 SNHLY and CDR2 FYNNEI. CDR3 bases: TGTGCCAGCAGTCCCCGGTCCTGGGGGGGAGAGACCCAGTACTTC. It yields the protein CASSPRSWGGETQYF. The whole variable domain, filled in from reference TRBV2 and TRBJ2-5, reads EPEVTQTPSHQVTQMGQEVILRCVPISNHLYFYWYRQILGQKVEFLVSFYNNEISEKSEIFDDQFSVERPDGSNFTLKIRSTKLEDSAMYFCASSPRSWGGETQYFGPGTRLLVL.

There are a few counts of this clone. The V and J genes are TRBV6-5 and TRBJ2-2; D gene uncertain. In germline, CDR1 is MNHEY, CDR2 SVGAGI. There are 14 residues in the CDR3. V was cut by 0 bases and J by 11 bases, with 13 bases left in between. The CDR3 nucleotides read TGTGCCAGCAGTTACTCCCCCGGCAGGCCAGAGCTGTTTTTT. It encodes CASSYSPGRPELFF.

V gene TRBV5-1 combines with J gene TRBJ1-4, with 10 positions matching TRBD1. CDR1 and CDR2 from the germline V gene are SGHRS and YFSETQ. The CDR3 extends over 15 amino acids. V lost 5 bases and J lost 8; bases outside the gene matches: 9. CDR3 sequence reads: CASRRDRGLREKLFF. The CDR3 nucleotides read TGCGCCAGCAGAAGGGACAGGGGCCTTAGGGAAAAACTGTTTTTT.

The rearrangement links TRBV5-1 to TRBJ2-1; 13 positions agree with TRBD2. CDR3 length: 18 amino acids. Germline V gives CDR1 SGHRS, CDR2 YFSETQ. Losses at the gene ends were 3 bases for V and 2 bases for J; bases not matched to a gene: 8. The DNA for the CDR3 is TGCGCCAGCAGCTGGGGGACTAGCGGGACTCTTGCCTACAATGAGCAGTTCTTC. Translating gives CASSWGTSGTLAYNEQFF.

The chain is built from TRBV9 and TRBJ2-7; TRBD1 might be the D (5 bases). The CDR3 sequence is 16 residues long. V was clipped by 4 bases and J by 1 base, with 18 bases between them. CDR1 SGDLS and CDR2 YYNGEE come from the germline V gene. The CDR3 bases are TGTGCCAGCAGCCCCGGCCCCAGGGAAATATCCTACGAGCAGTACTTC. Amino acid sequence: CASSPGPREISYEQYF.

V is TRBV4-1 and J is TRBJ2-3; 7 positions agree with TRBD2. The V gene end was trimmed by 2 bases and the J gene end by 0 bases; junction bases not matched to a gene: 5. The CDR3 length is 16 residues. CDR1 is MGHRA and CDR2 is YSYEKL in the germline V gene. CDR3 DNA: TGCGCCAGCAGCCAACACGGGGGGACTAGCACAGATACGCAGTATTTT. Translating gives CASSQHGGTSTDTQYF.

The chain links TRBV5-4 to TRBJ1-2; D is possibly TRBD1 (5 bases). Germline V gives CDR1 SGHNT, CDR2 YYREEE (reference sequence). V was cut by 7 bases and J by 2 bases, with 9 bases left in between. The CDR3 consists of 12 residues. The CDR3 sequence is CASGGINYGYTF. In DNA, the CDR3 is TGTGCCAGCGGGGGGATAAACTATGGCTACACCTTC.

The chain joins TRBV7-6 to TRBJ1-1, with D possibly TRBD1 on 5 matching bases. The V gene's germline CDR1 is SGHVS and CDR2 FNYEAQ. The V and J ends lost 2 bases and 1 base respectively, with 11 bases between them. The CDR3 is 15 amino acids. The CDR3 sequence: CASSLFAGTNTEAFF. CDR3 in DNA: TGTGCCAGCAGCTTATTTGCGGGGACGAACACTGAAGCTTTCTTT.

This clone was recorded once. The rearrangement joins TRBV3-1 (or the pseudogene TRBV3-2) to TRBJ1-3; D uncertain. The CDR3 is 13 residues long. In germline, CDR1 is LGHDT, CDR2 YNNKEL (reference sequence). The V end lost 2 bases, the J end lost 5 bases, and 7 bases lay between the germline ends. The DNA for the CDR3 is TGTGCCAGCAGCCAAAACCAGAGAAACACCATATATTTT. This gives the protein CASSQNQRNTIYF.

The chain couples TRBV5-4 to TRBJ2-3, with TRBD2 as a possible D gene (6 bases). Germline-derived CDR1 and CDR2 are SGHNT and YYREEE (reference sequence). The germline V and J ends were trimmed by 10 bases and 2 bases, with 11 bases remaining between them. CDR3 size: 12 residues. The CDR3 DNA follows: TGTGCCGGGTCGGGAGACACAGATACGCAGTATTTT. Translating it yields CAGSGDTDTQYF.

V gene TRBV10-3 combines with J gene TRBJ2-3, with D perhaps matching TRBD1 (5 bases). In germline, CDR1 is ENHRY, CDR2 SYGVKD. The V gene lost 0 bases and the J gene lost 0 bases, with 7 bases spanning the gap. CDR3 size: 15 residues. The CDR3 sequence is CAISESGVSTDTQYF. The CDR3 DNA is TGTGCCATCAGTGAGTCAGGGGTAAGCACAGATACGCAGTATTTT.

The chain recombines TRBV12-3 or TRBV12-4 with TRBJ2-1; unclear D gene. This CDR3 is built from 12 residues. V lost 3 bases and J 7 bases, leaving 7 bases between the germline ends. The CDR3 DNA sequence: TGTGCCAGCAGTTTGTTTTTAAATGAGCAGTTCTTC. As protein: CASSLFLNEQFF.

The rearrangement links TRBV7-2 to TRBJ2-7; 11 bases align to TRBD2. This CDR3 is 16 amino acids long. Germline CDR1 is SGHTA and CDR2 is FQGNSA. The ends lost 5 bases at V and 4 bases at J; junction bases unmatched: 10. CDR3 sequence reads: CASSPWGSGGAYEQYF. CDR3 bases: TGTGCCAGCAGCCCCTGGGGTAGCGGGGGGGCGTACGAGCAGTACTTC.